Listed below are T cell receptor beta chains from one sample, sequenced in a study of blood T cell repertoires in COVID-19. Assay used: immunoSEQ multiplex PCR; TCRdb lists only in-frame clones, some missing. The data hold about 320,000 clones, with about 87% observed a single time. The specimen sequenced was peripheral blood. These receptors were collected from a woman younger than 45 with COVID-19, enrolled during active disease. CDR3s include the opening cysteine and the closing phenylalanine or tryptophan. A D gene is named only where the DNA matches it firmly. Clone size is not always given. Where it is, it says once, few, many or a class for expanded clones.

cdr3_aa cdr3_nt v_call clone_size d_call j_call
CASSVGFGGEQYF TGTGCCAGCAGCGTAGGGTTCGGCGGTGAGCAGTACTTC TRBV9 NA NA TRBJ2-7
CASSLGRGNEKLFF TGTGCCAGCAGCTTAGGCAGGGGGAATGAAAAACTGTTTTTT TRBV7-9 NA TRBD1 TRBJ1-4
CASSAGGSYNSPLHF TGTGCCAGCAGCGCAGGGGGCTCCTATAATTCACCCCTCCACTTT TRBV6-5 NA TRBD1 TRBJ1-6
CASSFFAGDQPQHF TGTGCCAGCAGTTTTTTTGCGGGGGATCAGCCCCAGCATTTT TRBV27 NA NA TRBJ1-5
CASSYPGYGYTF TGTGCCAGCAGTTACCCAGGCTATGGCTACACCTTC TRBV6-5 NA NA TRBJ1-2
CASSIAGLGQPQHF TGTGCCAGTAGTATCGCAGGGCTAGGTCAGCCCCAGCATTTT TRBV19 few NA TRBJ1-5
CASTLNTEAFF TGTGCCAGCACCTTGAACACTGAAGCTTTCTTT TRBV12-3/TRBV12-4 NA NA TRBJ1-1
CASRTSDRYNEQFF TGTGCCAGCAGAACTTCAGACAGGTACAATGAGCAGTTCTTC TRBV6-5 few NA TRBJ2-1
CASSLAEDTANTGELFF TGTGCCAGCAGCTTAGCTGAAGATACAGCGAACACCGGGGAGCTGTTTTTT TRBV7-9 NA NA TRBJ2-2
CASKKQGSGTEAFF TGTGCCAGCAAAAAACAGGGATCGGGGACTGAAGCTTTCTTT TRBV6-4 NA NA TRBJ1-1